This T cell receptor beta chain was sequenced for a study of blood T cell repertoires in COVID-19. Study summary: Samples representing acute and convalescent COVID-19 were sourced from the United States, Italy and Spain. T cells, B-cell-depleted T cells, or PBMCs provided the cDNA or gDNA that served as material.

This CDR3 spans 11 amino acids. Germline-derived CDR1 and CDR2 are ENHRY and SYGVKD. The trim removed 11 bases at V and 8 bases at J, leaving 8 bases unmatched. In the original analysis: How many nucleated cells were present was estimated from reference gene primer amplification. TCRdb's table, derived via immunoSEQ multiplex PCR, lists solely in-frame clones and lacks some. Clone size and the V and J calls come from that table; the DNA yielded D and trimming. The sample yields around 160,000 clones, roughly nine tenths seen once. This receptor was identified in a man in his fifties or sixties with acute or convalescent COVID-19. This chain connects TRBV10-3 to TRBJ1-2, with 7 bases aligning to TRBD1. Sequences were obtained from peripheral blood. The DNA of the CDR3 is TGTGCCGTGGGACAGCTCGAGGGCTACACCTTC. This translates into CAVGQLEGYTF.